This TCR beta chain was recorded in a study of cytomegalovirus exposure and HLA in healthy donors (dated by TCRdb to 2016 to 2017). In terms of the full investigation: An earlier analysis of several hundred of the donors reported approximately 270 Gb of sequence data and more than 90 million unique TCR beta sequences from 150 million to 200 million T cells. An early release that covered about 600 HLA-typed donors contained approximately 290 gigabases of sequencing data and tens of millions of unique TCR sequences. Of the approximately 400 genotyped donors, 65% to 90% fell in the genetic ancestry cluster associated with self-reported Caucasian donors. The aim of the study was to test whether cataloging public T cell receptors could identify signatures of past pathogen exposure. The study used immunosequencing to profile the T cell repertoires of under 700 subjects and linked those repertoires to cytomegalovirus serostatus. A separate validation cohort of roughly 120 different subjects was used in addition to the approximately 670-subject first cohort. To predict cytomegalovirus infection status, the study brought together high-throughput TCR immunosequencing, statistical association of individual TCRs with disease status, and machine learning. In a later analysis, previously published TCR beta repertoires from about 670 donors were re-analyzed and high-resolution HLA genotyping was added so that TCR occurrence patterns could be studied. Rather than drawing on any new phenotypic data, the later analysis identified candidate immune exposures from TCR beta sequences and the way those sequences occurred across donors. An earlier analysis of about 620 of the donors applied high-throughput TCR beta sequencing to assess whether each TCR beta V gene segment acted as functional or pseudogenic. Alongside the repertoire data, information on donor age, sex, ethnicity and CMV serostatus was compiled. Genome-wide SNP genotypes for about three fifths of the 666 donors were used in a later genetic analysis, which treated that subset as a discovery cohort. All discovery cohort repertoires had been generated on a single sequencing platform. Class I and class II HLA loci were covered by the typing at four-digit resolution. The number of typed donors differed by locus: about 629-630 for A, B, C, DRB1 and DQB1; roughly 510 for DQA1; approximately 610 for DPA1; and 450 to 480 for DPB1. About five DR-DQ haplotypes were treated as single units for association and clustering because of strong linkage in the cohort. Among 398 genotyped donors of the cohort, an average of roughly 230,000 unique TCR beta nucleotide sequences was sequenced per donor, of which roughly 17% were non-productive.

Between the V and J ends, shortened by 2 bases and 0 bases respectively, the junction contains 5 bases. Reading the germline V gene (reference sequence) gives CDR1 SGHNT and CDR2 YYREEE. The CDR3 has 13 amino acids, counting the end cysteine and phenylalanine. Just CDR3 DNA is preserved here, 39 bases in frame from base 1. Concerning this clone itself: Its target antigen remains unknown. No quality values exist for individual bases; no much larger clone is one base distant.

Library method: the immunoSEQ multiplex PCR assay. The multiplex PCR relied on a mix of 60 forward primers for TCR Vbeta segments and 13 reverse primers for TCR Jbeta segments. The CDR3 region of rearranged TCR beta genes was amplified from genomic DNA by a multiplex PCR assay. The Illumina HiSeq System was used to sequence the amplified TCR beta libraries as 87-base-pair reads. As for how the authors treated the data: In a later analysis, some 80 million unique TCR beta chains were counted across the approximately 640 repertoires, and some 10 million of these chains were shared by at least two donors. A nearest-neighbor algorithm error-corrected the raw reads and collapsed the reads into unique sequences, merging closely related sequences to remove PCR and sequencing errors. Alignment of CDR3 sequences to IMGT reference sequences was used to assign V, D and J gene segments. For a sequence to be retained, a match of at least six nucleotides to both a V gene segment and a J gene segment was required. A rearrangement was called productive if the CDR3 had no stop codons and remained in frame with V and J, and every other rearrangement was called non-productive. CDR3 was defined according to IMGT convention as the region running from the second conserved V-encoded cysteine to the conserved J-encoded phenylalanine. The earlier analysis of fewer than 750 of the donors excluded sequences that lacked an unambiguous match to a single V gene segment. An earlier analysis of 450 to 650 of the donors called V segments functional above 56.7% productive rearrangements and segregating when the between-donor standard deviation exceeded 5%. To diagnose cytomegalovirus status from the catalog of TCR beta chain sequences, a statistical classification framework was built. V and J gene assignment, in a later analysis, came from comparing TCR nucleotide sequences with IMGT/GENE-DB human TR gene sequences. In a later analysis, CDR3 sequences and most-parsimonious VDJ recombination scenarios were assigned using the TCRdist pipeline. In a later analysis, each TCR beta chain was defined by its CDR3 amino acid sequence together with its V-gene family, and reads lacking a unique V-gene family were excluded. As a way to deal with suspected cross-contamination and a sequencing artifact, a later analysis dropped hundreds of nucleotide sequences that were highly shared and had low generation probability. In a later analysis, a clonal expansion index for each public chain was calculated from normalized within-repertoire ranks of inferred template counts. Generation probabilities in a later analysis came from a VDJ recombination model fitted to out-of-frame rearrangements, and those results were checked against IGoR. In a later analysis, TCR-TCR, TCR-HLA and TCR-CMV co-occurrence was scored with hypergeometric tests, and a repertoire-size bias correction was applied to TCR pairs. In a later analysis, false discovery rates were estimated by permuting HLA or CMV assignments 20 times. In a later analysis, co-occurring TCRs were grouped with DBSCAN, and TCRdist sequence similarity was added when clustering was performed within HLA-allele-positive subsets. For co-occurrence clustering, repertoires with fewer than 30,000 or more than 120,000 public chains were excluded, along with a handful of repertoires with anomalous nucleotide sharing. This is the immuneACCESS table as TCRdb keeps it, with only in-frame sequences that have V and J called. A part of the clones is gone; compared with another copy, unresolved V genes explain less than half, and the rest is unexplained. V and J calls and clone size come straight from that table; D and trimming were deduced from the DNA. The table for this sample lists more than 75,000 clones; 70% to 90% of them were counted only once. Together, the top ten hold approximately 2.3% of the sample.

General findings and caveats noted by the study authors: The authors suggested that the approach could potentially be extended to other disease states and immunological phenotypes. This cohort had only TCR beta chains sequenced, and the lack of alpha or paired-chain data limited which features could be detected. A few of the identified cytomegalovirus-associated TCR beta chains were confirmed in vitro to be specific for cytomegalovirus antigens. In a later analysis, several top co-occurrence clusters were reported to appear linked to parvovirus B19, influenza, CMV and Epstein-Barr virus. Some IMGT-functional V segments, including TRBV6-2 and TRBV6-3, could not be distinguished by the 87-base-pair reads and were therefore excluded. V-gene and J-gene trimming of TCR beta chains was associated with a missense DCLRE1C variant in a later genetic analysis, and the association was replicated in an independent cohort. A later analysis found that TCR association rates varied across HLA loci, with DRB1 alleles showing the most associated TCRs and HLA-C alleles the fewest. In a later analysis, 15,000 to 20,000 TCR beta sequences were associated with specific HLA alleles at a false discovery rate of 0.05. According to a later analysis, most CMV-associated TCR beta chains appeared to be HLA-restricted, and the HLA associations seemed to be driven largely by CMV exposure. Immune exposure information for the cohort was limited to CMV serostatus. A later analysis found that HLA-associated TCR beta chains were more clonally expanded and had lower generation probabilities than equally common non-associated chains. Cytomegalovirus status was reported to be diagnosed by the classifier with high specificity and sensitivity in both the original and validation cohorts. Correlated functional status among segregating V segments might be attributable to linkage disequilibrium, but an unknown experimental factor could not be ruled out. Strong co-occurrence of HLA alleles, especially DR and DQ, made assigning TCR associations to individual alleles difficult. A further reported finding was that TCR beta sequences accurately predicted the HLA-A and HLA-B alleles for most subjects in the first cohort. The sequencing pipeline was judged likely to have produced a cluster of highly shared sequence variants as a technical artifact. Sequencing depth was assumed to be roughly uniform across donors in the presence/absence analyses, though that assumption may not hold. In an earlier analysis of under 600 of the donors, most TCR beta V segments were observed in productive rearrangements about 90% or about 30% of the time, broadly matching IMGT annotations. The study gave a list of about 160 TCR beta chains associated with cytomegalovirus. In a later genetic analysis, fewer N-insertions in productive TCRs were reported among donors in an Asian-associated ancestry cluster than the roughly 700-donor mean. Most TCR sequences were seen in very few donors, while some public TCRs were found in many individuals. Because some donors lacked HLA typing at each locus, the association tests relied only on the typed subset. Because counts were too low, seventeen rarely observed V segments, including chromosome 9 orphons, were excluded from the earlier analysis of 587 of the donors.

The cohort was made up of approximately 670 healthy bone marrow donors. All cohort members were sampled while nominally healthy, although unrecorded immune exposures were likely present. The donor tested CMV seronegative and was one of the 352 seronegative cohort members. A peripheral blood sample was collected from each donor, and TCR beta sequencing was performed on peripheral blood mononuclear cells. Genomic DNA extraction from the blood cell samples was performed with the Qiagen DNeasy Blood Extraction Kit. Recombination connected TRBV5-4 to TRBJ1-1; there is no confident call for the D gene. The sequence was obtained from a man between 18 and 35 years old in good health and CMV-seronegative. Sequenced material: PBMCs. The bases read TGTGCCAGCAGCTTAACAGTGAACACTGAAGCTTTCTTT. It is translated as CASSLTVNTEAFF.